The T cell receptor (beta chain) described here comes from a study of blood T cell repertoires in COVID-19. Study background: The samples span acute and convalescent COVID-19 from the United States, Italy and Spain.

As handled by the study authors: Reference gene primer amplification gave nucleated cell count estimates. Assay used: immunoSEQ multiplex PCR; TCRdb lists only in-frame clones, some missing. V and J calls and clone size are given by that table; D and trimming were obtained from the DNA. Counted here are about 240,000 clones, 87% occurring once; the ten biggest clones make up more than 6%. This CDR3 has 11 amino acids. The trim removed 3 bases at V and 8 bases at J, leaving 1 base unmatched. The germline gives CDR1 DFQATT, CDR2 SNEGSKA (reference sequence). This TCR derives from a man in his 60s who had recovered from COVID-19. J is TRBJ1-2 and V is TRBV20-1; 9 bases fit TRBD1. The sequenced material came from peripheral blood. DNA of the CDR3: TGCAGTGCTAGGACAGGGGGAGGCTACACCTTC. Amino acids: CSARTGGGYTF.